The present T cell receptor (beta chain) was sequenced within a study of blood T cell repertoires in COVID-19. Study summary: Acute-phase and convalescent COVID-19 samples originated in the United States, Italy and Spain.

The age range of participants was about 18 to 95 years, with residence in some 25 US areas. Under the authors' procedure: Estimation of nucleated cell counts was performed using reference gene primer amplification. Sequencing used immunoSEQ multiplex PCR; TCRdb keeps in-frame clones, though not all of them. V and J calls and clone size follow that table, whereas D and trimming were derived from the DNA. The sample consists of hundreds of thousands of clones, roughly 87% of them appearing once. Sequenced input: PBMCs or T cells enriched from blood (not recorded which). The TCR was taken from a woman younger than 45 with acute COVID-19.

The chain's CDR3 is CASSEADSYNSPLHF. The DNA of the CDR3 is TGTGCCAGCAGCGAAGCAGACAGTTATAATTCACCCCTCCACTTT. The chain uses TRBV9 and TRBJ1-6, with D perhaps matching TRBD1 (5 bases). V lost 3 bases and J 4 bases, leaving 11 bases between the germline ends. There are 15 residues in the CDR3. Per germline, CDR1 SGDLS and CDR2 YYNGEE.